The TCR beta chain described here comes from a study of post-analysis software for immune sequencing data. Findings and limits, study-wide: Roughly 5 TRBV segments (TRBV5-6, TRBV5-1 and TRBV20-1 among them) occurred more frequently in patients than in controls.

Researchers reported that TCR beta cDNA libraries carried unique molecular identifiers. MiXCR, run by TCRdb on the PCR reads, gives a single entry per CDR3 protein. The sample lists 750,000 to 950,000 distinct CDR3 sequences; under 60% were seen once. The CDR3 sequence is 16 residues long. V shed 3 bases, J shed 3 bases, and the junction held 8 bases outside the gene matches. Per germline, CDR1 SGDLS and CDR2 YYNGEE. Remarks on this clonotype: The antigen is unknown.

Sequenced: blood. The V gene is TRBV9, the J gene TRBJ2-3; 9 bases fit TRBD1. This sequence was found in a girl aged 10 to 17 with multiple sclerosis. This CDR3 reads CASSAFRDRDTDTQYF. The CDR3 DNA sequence: TGTGCCAGCAGCGCGTTCCGGGACAGGGATACAGATACGCAGTATTTT.